This TCR beta chain was sequenced in a study of CD8+CD57+ T cells in acquired aplastic anemia. This clonotype was counted ten times or more. Antigen: not known. Whoever was chosen for sequencing had shown CD8+CD57+ cell expansion by flow cytometry. Study-wide points: A set of around 30 CD8+ CDR3 sequences was shared between patients and controls, and these sequences appeared highly expressed in patients.

V dropped 3 bases and J dropped 0; count of bases not matched to a gene: 17. The germline CDR1 and CDR2 sequences are SNHLY and FYNNEI. This CDR3 region has 21 residues. Using genomic DNA as the template, TCR beta VDJ and CDR3 profiling was carried out. TCRdb reanalysed the reads using MiXCR and keeps one entry per CDR3 protein. The table has some 140,000 distinct CDR3 sequences, over 50% seen once. Material for sequencing was sorted CD4+, CD8+, or CD8+CD57+ T cells (not recorded which) from PBMCs. This receptor was obtained from a human donor with aplastic anemia. The chain employs TRBV2 and TRBJ1-6; 7 nucleotides line up with TRBD1. For the CDR3, the DNA is TGTGCCAGCAGTGAGACAGGGAAGGCCCTTTGGATGAGCTCCTATAATTCACCCCTCCACTTT. Translating gives CASSETGKALWMSSYNSPLHF.